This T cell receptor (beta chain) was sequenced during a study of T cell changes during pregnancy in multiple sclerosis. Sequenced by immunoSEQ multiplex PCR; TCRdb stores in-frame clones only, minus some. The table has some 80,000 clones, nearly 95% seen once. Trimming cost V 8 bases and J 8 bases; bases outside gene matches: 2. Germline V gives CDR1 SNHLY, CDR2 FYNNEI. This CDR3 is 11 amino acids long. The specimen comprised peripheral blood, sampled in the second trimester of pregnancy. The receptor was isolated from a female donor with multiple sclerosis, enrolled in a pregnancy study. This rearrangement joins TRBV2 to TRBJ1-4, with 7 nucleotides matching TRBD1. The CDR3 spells CASQGVEKLFF. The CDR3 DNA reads TGTGCCAGCCAGGGGGTGGAAAAACTGTTTTTT. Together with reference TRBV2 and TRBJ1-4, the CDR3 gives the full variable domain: EPEVTQTPSHQVTQMGQEVILRCVPISNHLYFYWYRQILGQKVEFLVSFYNNEISEKSEIFDDQFSVERPDGSNFTLKIRSTKLEDSAMYFCASQGVEKLFFGSGTQLSVL.